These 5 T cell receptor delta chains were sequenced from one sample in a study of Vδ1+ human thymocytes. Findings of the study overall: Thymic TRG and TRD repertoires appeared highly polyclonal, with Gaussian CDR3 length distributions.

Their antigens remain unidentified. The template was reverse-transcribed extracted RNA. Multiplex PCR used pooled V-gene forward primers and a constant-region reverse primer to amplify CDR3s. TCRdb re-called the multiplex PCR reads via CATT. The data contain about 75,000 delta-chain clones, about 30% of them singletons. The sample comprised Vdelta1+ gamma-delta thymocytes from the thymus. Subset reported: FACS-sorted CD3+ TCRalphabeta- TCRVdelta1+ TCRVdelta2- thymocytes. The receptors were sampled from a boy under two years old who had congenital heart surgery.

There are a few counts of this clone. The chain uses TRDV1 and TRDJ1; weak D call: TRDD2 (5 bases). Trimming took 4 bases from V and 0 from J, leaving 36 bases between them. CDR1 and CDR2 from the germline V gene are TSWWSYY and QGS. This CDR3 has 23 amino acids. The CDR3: CALGAPSGRSFSRTWFYTDKLIF. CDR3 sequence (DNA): TGTGCTCTTGGGGCACCAAGCGGCCGGTCCTTCAGTCGGACCTGGTTTTACACCGATAAACTCATCTTT.

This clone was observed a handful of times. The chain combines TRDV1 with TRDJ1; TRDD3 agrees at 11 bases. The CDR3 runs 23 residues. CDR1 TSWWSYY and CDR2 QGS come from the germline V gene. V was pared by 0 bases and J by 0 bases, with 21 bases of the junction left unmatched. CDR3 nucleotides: TGTGCTCTTGGGGAACTAGCCCTTTTTTTACTGGGGGATAAGCCCTCGTACACCGATAAACTCATCTTT. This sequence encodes CALGELALFLLGDKPSYTDKLIF.

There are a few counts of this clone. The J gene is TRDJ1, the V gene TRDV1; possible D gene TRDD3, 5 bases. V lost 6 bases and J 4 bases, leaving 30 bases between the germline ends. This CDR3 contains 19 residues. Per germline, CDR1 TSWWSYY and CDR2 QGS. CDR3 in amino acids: CALGALVPVGINPDDKLIF. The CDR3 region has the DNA TGTGCTCTTGGTGCTCTGGTACCGGTTGGGATCAACCCGGACGATAAACTCATCTTT.

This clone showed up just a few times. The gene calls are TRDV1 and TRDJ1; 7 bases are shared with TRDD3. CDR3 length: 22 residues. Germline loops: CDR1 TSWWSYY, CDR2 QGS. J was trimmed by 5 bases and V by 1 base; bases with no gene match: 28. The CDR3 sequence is CALGEPDHQIWVVPTLGDKLIF. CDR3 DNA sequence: TGTGCTCTTGGGGAACCGGACCACCAAATTTGGGTAGTCCCGACACTGGGGGATAAACTCATCTTT.

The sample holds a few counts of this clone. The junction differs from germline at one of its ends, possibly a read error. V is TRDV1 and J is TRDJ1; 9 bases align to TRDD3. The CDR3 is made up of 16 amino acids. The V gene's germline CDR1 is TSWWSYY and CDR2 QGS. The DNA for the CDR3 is TGTGCTCTTGAGGAACGACTGGGGATACGTGCCGATAAACTCATCTTT. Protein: CALEERLGIRADKLIF.